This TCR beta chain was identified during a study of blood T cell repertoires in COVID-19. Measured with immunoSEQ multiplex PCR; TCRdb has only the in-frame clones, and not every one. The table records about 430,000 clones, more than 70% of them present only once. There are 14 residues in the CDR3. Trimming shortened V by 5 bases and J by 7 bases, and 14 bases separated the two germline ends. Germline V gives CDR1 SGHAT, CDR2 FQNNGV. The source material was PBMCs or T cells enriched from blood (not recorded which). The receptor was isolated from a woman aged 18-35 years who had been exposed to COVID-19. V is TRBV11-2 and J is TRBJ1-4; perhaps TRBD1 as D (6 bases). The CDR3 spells CASSPQGGSEKLFF. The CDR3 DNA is TGTGCCAGCAGCCCACAGGGAGGGAGTGAAAAACTGTTTTTT.